The rows below give T cell receptor beta chains drawn from one sample of a study of cytomegalovirus exposure and HLA in healthy donors. Measured with immunoSEQ multiplex PCR; TCRdb has only the in-frame clones, and not every one. The table lists around 150,000 clones, roughly 72% of them singletons. Input material: PBMCs. The receptors stem from a man aged 35 to 55 in good health and CMV-seropositive. The CDR3 runs from the conserved cysteine through the conserved F or W. A D gene is named only where the DNA matches it firmly. Not every row has a clone size; where given, it reads once, few, many or a size class.

size	V	J	D	length	DNA	CDR3
few	TRBV6-1	TRBJ2-7	TRBD1	16	TGTGCCAGCAGTGAAGCGGTGGGGGACAGCCCCTACGAGCAGTACTTC	CASSEAVGDSPYEQYF
-	TRBV29-1	TRBJ2-2	TRBD1	16	TGCAGCGCACTTCCCGGGGACAGGGGAATGACCGGGGAGCTGTTTTTT	CSALPGDRGMTGELFF
-	TRBV7-2	TRBJ2-2	-	15	TGTGCCAGCAGGACCGGGACTTCACACACCGGGGAGCTGTTTTTT	CASRTGTSHTGELFF
-	TRBV6-5	TRBJ2-2	-	15	TGTGCCAGCAGTTACTCGACGGGGATCGGCGGGGAGCTGTTTTTT	CASSYSTGIGGELFF
-	TRBV9	TRBJ2-3	TRBD1	16	TGTGCCAGCAGCGCCCGGACAGGGGGCGGCACAGATACGCAGTATTTT	CASSARTGGGTDTQYF
-	TRBV5-1	TRBJ2-5	-	14	TGCGCCAGCAGCCCTACAGGCTCCCCCGAGACCCAGTACTTC	CASSPTGSPETQYF
few	TRBV4-3	TRBJ2-7	TRBD2	15	TGCGCCAGCAGCCGTTTAGCGGGGGACTTCTACGAGCAGTACTTC	CASSRLAGDFYEQYF
-	TRBV9	TRBJ2-3	TRBD1	15	TGTGCCAGCAGCACACAGGGGACACCTAAAGATACGCAGTATTTT	CASSTQGTPKDTQYF
-	TRBV5-1	TRBJ2-7	TRBD1	17	TGCGCCAGCAGCTTGGCCGGATTCTCGCAGGGGGCGACCGAGCAGTACTTC	CASSLAGFSQGATEQYF
-	TRBV2	TRBJ1-2	-	15	TGTGCCAGCCGCCACCTCCAACCCGGTATCTATGGCTACACCTTC	CASRHLQPGIYGYTF
-	TRBV29-1	TRBJ1-5	TRBD1	13	TGCAGCGTTCGGGACAGGGGGCTTCAGCCCCAGCATTTT	CSVRDRGLQPQHF
-	TRBV9	TRBJ2-7	TRBD1	15	TGTGCCAGCAGCCCTGCCGGGACAGGGGCCTACGAGCAGTACTTC	CASSPAGTGAYEQYF
-	TRBV4-1	TRBJ2-7	-	15	TGCGCCAGCAGCCAAGAGGGGCTGACCTCCTACGAGCAGTACTTC	CASSQEGLTSYEQYF
-	TRBV19	TRBJ2-1	-	14	TGTGCCAGTAGTCGGTCAACCTCCTACAATGAGCAGTTCTTC	CASSRSTSYNEQFF
few	TRBV14	TRBJ2-1	-	14	TGTGCCAGCAGCCAAGAGCTAGCCTCCAATGAGCAGTTCTTC	CASSQELASNEQFF